The clone carrying this T cell receptor beta chain was seen a few times. The data were obtained in a study of blood T cell repertoires in COVID-19. The wider study: COVID-19 samples from acute and convalescent phases originated in the United States, Italy and Spain. Sample material is recorded as cDNA or gDNA derived from T cells, B-cell-depleted T cells, or PBMCs.

Authors' methods: The assay estimated nucleated cells by amplifying reference gene primers. Profiling relied on immunoSEQ multiplex PCR, and the TCRdb table lists in-frame clones only, not all of them. V and J calls and clone size come straight from that table; D and trimming were deduced from the DNA. The sample carries 150,000 to 200,000 clones, 70% to 85% recorded once. Germline CDR1 reads SGHNT; CDR2 reads YYREEE (reference sequence). Unmatched junction bases numbered 4, after V lost 4 bases and J lost 3 bases. The CDR3 is made up of 14 amino acids. The source is a woman of 80 years or more with acute or convalescent COVID-19. The rearrangement joins TRBV5-4 to TRBJ2-7; 10 bases map to TRBD2. Sequencing was done on a sample of peripheral blood. CDR3 amino acids: CASSPGLASYEQYF. CDR3 bases: TGTGCCAGCAGCCCGGGACTAGCGAGCTACGAGCAGTACTTC.